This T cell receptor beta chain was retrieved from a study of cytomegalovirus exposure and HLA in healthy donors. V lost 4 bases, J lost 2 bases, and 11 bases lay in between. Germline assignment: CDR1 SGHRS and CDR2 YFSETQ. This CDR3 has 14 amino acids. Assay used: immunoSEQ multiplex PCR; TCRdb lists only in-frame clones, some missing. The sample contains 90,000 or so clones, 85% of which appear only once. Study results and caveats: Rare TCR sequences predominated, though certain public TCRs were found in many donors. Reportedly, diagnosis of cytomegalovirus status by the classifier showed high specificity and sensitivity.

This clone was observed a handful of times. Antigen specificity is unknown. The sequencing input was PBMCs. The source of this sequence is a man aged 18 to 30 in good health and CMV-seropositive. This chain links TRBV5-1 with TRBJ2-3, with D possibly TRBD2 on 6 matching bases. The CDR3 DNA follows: TGCGCCAGCAGCAGGGAGGCGACCACAGATACGCAGTATTTT. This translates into CASSREATTDTQYF.